This T cell receptor beta chain is drawn from a study of T cells in Graves' hyperthyroidism and ophthalmopathy (dated by TCRdb to between 2017 and 2020). The study in broad terms: Peripheral blood was collected at initial diagnosis, before any treatment. To identify TCR V-J signatures that set the groups apart, the researchers used a discovery cohort of roughly 100 patients, made up of approximately 43 with Graves' ophthalmopathy and about 55 with stable Graves' hyperthyroidism. Prospective prediction of ophthalmopathy was tested in an independent validation cohort consisting of 18 hyperthyroidism patients and some 15 patients who later progressed to ophthalmopathy. The 75 to 100 discovery patients were randomly divided into training and test sets at a 7:3 ratio. In about 6 Graves' hyperthyroidism patients, the study also compared T-cell repertoires from thyroid tissue with T-cell repertoires from blood. Once sampling was done, hyperthyroidism patients were given methimazole at a starting dose of 30 mg daily, whereas ophthalmopathy patients were given high-dose intravenous methylprednisolone. The paper describes TCR Vbeta CDR3 sequencing of 120 to 150 peripheral blood samples, made up of fewer than 50 ophthalmopathy patients, 70 to 75 hyperthyroidism patients and 17 progressor patients. The full study reports these points: No statistical method was used to set the sample size in advance, and investigators knew the group allocation. Most expanded thyroid clonotypes (frequency above 0.001) were also detected in blood, suggesting blood repertoires may reflect thyroid immune responses. A model built on a 13 V-J signature distinguished ophthalmopathy from stable hyperthyroidism, reaching approximately 89% sensitivity and approximately 83% specificity in cross-validation and 80%/75% in testing. In validation, the model predicted progression to ophthalmopathy with approximately 71% sensitivity and less than 75% specificity, a median of about 6.7 months before onset.

Stable Graves' hyperthyroidism was defined as no progression to ophthalmopathy during 18 months of follow-up. Hyperthyroidism patients were newly diagnosed, with disease duration under 2 months, and aged 18 to 65 years. The study excluded patients with uncontrolled infections, other autoimmune diseases, pregnancy or lactation. Clinical symptoms, serum thyroxine and TRAb, thyroid ultrasound, and orbital computed tomography formed the basis for the diagnoses. PBMCs were separated from 10 ml of fresh peripheral blood using Ficoll-Paque density gradient centrifugation. Trizol reagent was used to extract total RNA, and RNA quality was then checked on an Agilent 2100 Bioanalyzer. The TCR beta CDR3 regions were amplified from RNA transcripts. The first round of RT-PCR for the TCR CDR3 was performed with the HTBI primer set and the Qiagen OneStep RT-PCR kit. Libraries were constructed in a second round of multiplex PCR, after which size selection and purification were performed. Sequencing of the libraries was done on an Illumina HiSeq2000 using paired-end 100 bp reads. From the authors' description of their analysis: SOAPnuke was used to process the raw data, with reads discarded if the reads contained adapters or uncalled bases, had a mean Phred below 15, or lacked an exact constant-primer or identifier match. COPE v1.2.5 was used to merge the high-quality paired reads, and each unique nucleotide sequence was defined as a clonotype. Clonotypes were aligned to IMGT TRBV, TRBD and TRBJ reference segments using MiTCR v1.1. The analysis was restricted to V-J combinations with a frequency above 0.0001, which together covered 99% to 99.2% of the repertoires. A TCS score was defined as the ratio of F50 (clonal expansion) to E x V (chaos), with BLOSUM62-based TCRdist applied between CDR3 peptides within each V-J. Welch's t-statistics and random forest reduced roughly 530 V-J features to some 14, which were used in a naive Bayes classifier (R e1071). TCRdb reprocessed the public reads (quality trimming at Q25 with fastp, clone calling with MiXCR) and kept in-frame beta chains. Rows with a matching CDR3 protein are joined into one entry that keeps the most common DNA and genes. TCRdb, not the original authors, processed these V and J calls. Present in this sample are about 420,000 distinct CDR3 sequences, about an eighth of which were seen just once. About 5% of the sample is taken by the ten largest.

In the germline V gene, CDR1 corresponds to SQVTM and CDR2 to ANQGSEA. The CDR3 covers 12 residues, taking in both the cysteine and the phenylalanine. The DNA shown is the 36-base CDR3, in frame from base 1. This clonotype has a handful of counts. Its specific antigen is unknown. Base-call qualities are not available, and no considerably larger clone is one nucleotide away. The clonotype was recovered from a woman between 18 and 29 years old with Graves' hyperthyroidism. The specimen was blood. The sequence links TRBV29-1 to TRBJ2-1, with the D gene call left open. The CDR3 reads as follows: CGSFGIYNEQFF. The nucleotide sequence reads as follows: TGCGGAAGTTTTGGGATTTACAATGAGCAGTTCTTC.